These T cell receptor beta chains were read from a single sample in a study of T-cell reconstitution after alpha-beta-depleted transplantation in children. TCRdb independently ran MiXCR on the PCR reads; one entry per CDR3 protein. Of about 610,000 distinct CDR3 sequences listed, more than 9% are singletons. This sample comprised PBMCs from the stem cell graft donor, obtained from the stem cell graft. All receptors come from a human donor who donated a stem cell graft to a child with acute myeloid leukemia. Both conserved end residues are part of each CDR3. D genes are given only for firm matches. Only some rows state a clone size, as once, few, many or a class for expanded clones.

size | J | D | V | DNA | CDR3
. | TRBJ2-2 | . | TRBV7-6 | TGTGCCAGCAGCGCCCGGGTAACCGGGGAGCTGTTTTTT | CASSARVTGELFF
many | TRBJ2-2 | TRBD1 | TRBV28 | TGTGCCAGCAGGCCCGGGACAGTGAACACCGGGGAGCTGTTTTTT | CASRPGTVNTGELFF
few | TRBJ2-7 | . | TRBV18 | TGTGCCAGCTCTCCGAGGGGGGCGGGAGATGACGAGCAGTACTTC | CASSPRGAGDDEQYF
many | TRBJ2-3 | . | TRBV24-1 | TGTGCCACCAGTGATTTAGCGGATACGCAGTATTTT | CATSDLADTQYF
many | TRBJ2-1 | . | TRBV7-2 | TGTGCCAGCAGCTTTTGGATTAGCGGAAACAATGAGCAGTTCTTC | CASSFWISGNNEQFF
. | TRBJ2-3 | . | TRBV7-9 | TGTGCCAGCAGCTTCCCAAGAGCGAACCCGGGAGATACGCAGTATTTT | CASSFPRANPGDTQYF
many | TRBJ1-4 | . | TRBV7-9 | TGTGCCAGCAGCTTATTGGGGACTAATGAAAAACTGTTTTTT | CASSLLGTNEKLFF
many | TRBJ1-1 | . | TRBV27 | TGTGCCAGCAGTCCCCTGACCTTGGGCACTGAAGCTTTCTTT | CASSPLTLGTEAFF
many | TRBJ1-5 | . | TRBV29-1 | TGCAGCGTTGCCGAGGGCGGTGTCACCCAGCCCCAGCATTTT | CSVAEGGVTQPQHF
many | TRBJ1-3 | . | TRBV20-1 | TGCAGTGCTCGCAGTTACTCTGGAAACACCATATATTTT | CSARSYSGNTIYF
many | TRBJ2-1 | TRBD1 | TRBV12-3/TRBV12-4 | TGTGCCAGCAGTATACGGGACAGTTCTAGAAGAGTCGATGAGCAGTTCTTC | CASSIRDSSRRVDEQFF
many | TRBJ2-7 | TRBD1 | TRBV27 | TGTGCCAGCAGTTGGTCGGGGACAGGGGACTACGAGCAGTACTTC | CASSWSGTGDYEQYF
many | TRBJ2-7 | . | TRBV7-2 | TGTGCCAGCAGACCATTCCAGGGGTGGGAGGACGAGCAGTACTTC | CASRPFQGWEDEQYF
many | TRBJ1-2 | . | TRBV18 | TGTGCCAGCTCACCAAACCTCGACAGGTTCTTCTATGGCTACACCTTC | CASSPNLDRFFYGYTF
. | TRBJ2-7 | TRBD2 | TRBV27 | TGTGCCAGCAGTCCCCCCCTAGCGGGGGGGACAGGCGAGCAGTACTTC | CASSPPLAGGTGEQYF
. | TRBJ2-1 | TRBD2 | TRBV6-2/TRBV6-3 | TGTGCCAGCAGCTCCCAGCGGGGGACCTACAATGAGCAGTTCTTC | CASSSQRGTYNEQFF
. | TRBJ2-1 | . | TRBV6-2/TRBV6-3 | TGTGCCAGCAGAGTTAGGGATACAGGGAGCTCCTACAATGAGCAGTTCTTC | CASRVRDTGSSYNEQFF
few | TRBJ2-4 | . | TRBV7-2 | TGTGCCAGCACCCCCGCTGCAGGGTACGGCCAAAACATTCAGTACTTC | CASTPAAGYGQNIQYF
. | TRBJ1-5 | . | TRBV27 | TGTGCCAGCAGTGCCTGGGGGACCTCAGGGGTCGGGGGTCAGCCCCAGCATTTT | CASSAWGTSGVGGQPQHF
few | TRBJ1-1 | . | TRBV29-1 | TGCAGCGTCGCCCCGGACCTCAGGAACACTGAAGCTTTCTTT | CSVAPDLRNTEAFF
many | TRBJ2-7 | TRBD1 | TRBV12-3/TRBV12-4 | TGTGCCAGCAGTTGGTCTGGGGACAGGGGGCCCTACGAGCAGTACTTC | CASSWSGDRGPYEQYF
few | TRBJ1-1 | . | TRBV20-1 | TGCAGTGCCGCCCCCCAGGGGCTTGGCACTGAAGCTTTCTTT | CSAAPQGLGTEAFF
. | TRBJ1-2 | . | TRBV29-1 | TGCAGCGTTGGGGCGCCAGGAGGTCGGGACTATGGCTACACCTTC | CSVGAPGGRDYGYTF
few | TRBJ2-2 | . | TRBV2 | TGTGCCAGCAGGGGTGAGGGGCACACCGGGGAGCTGTTTTTT | CASRGEGHTGELFF
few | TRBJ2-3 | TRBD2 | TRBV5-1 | TGCGCCAGCAGCTTCGGTAGCGGGAGAATGAAGTATTTT | CASSFGSGRMKYF
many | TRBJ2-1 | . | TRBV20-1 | TGCAGTGCTAGAGGACCCCTGAGGTCCGCTCACTACAATGAGCAGTTCTTC | CSARGPLRSAHYNEQFF
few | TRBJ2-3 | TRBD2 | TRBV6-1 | TGTGCCAGCATAGCGGGGCTAGCGGGAGGTCGAGATACGCAGTATTTT | CASIAGLAGGRDTQYF
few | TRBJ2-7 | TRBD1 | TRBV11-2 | TGTGCCAGCAGCTTAGGACGGACAGGTGGCTCCGAGCAGTACTTC | CASSLGRTGGSEQYF
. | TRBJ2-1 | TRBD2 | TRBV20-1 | TGCAGTGCTTCTACCGGGACTAACTCCTACAATGAGCAGTTCTTC | CSASTGTNSYNEQFF
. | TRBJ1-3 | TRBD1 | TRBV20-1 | TGCAGTGCTATCCCAGGGGGCTCTGGAAACACCATATATTTT | CSAIPGGSGNTIYF
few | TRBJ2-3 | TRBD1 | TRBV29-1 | TGCAGCGTTGAAGATCACGGGGACAGCCCCACAGATACGCAGTATTTT | CSVEDHGDSPTDTQYF
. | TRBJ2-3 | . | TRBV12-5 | TGTGCTAGTGGTTTCAGGGATACGCAGTATTTT | CASGFRDTQYF
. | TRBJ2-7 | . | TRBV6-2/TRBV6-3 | TGTGCCAGCAGTTACGATCCAGGCCCCTACGAGCAGTACTTC | CASSYDPGPYEQYF
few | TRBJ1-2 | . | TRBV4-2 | TGTGCCAGCAGCCAAGATTCAAGTTCGGACTATGGCTACACCTTC | CASSQDSSSDYGYTF
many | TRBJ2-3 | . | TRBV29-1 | TGCAGCCTAAAGGGGCAAAAACCGGCCACAGATACGCAGTATTTT | CSLKGQKPATDTQYF
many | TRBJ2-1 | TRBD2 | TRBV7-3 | TGTGCCAGCAGCGCCGGGAGGGTCCAACTAGAGGAGCAGTTCTTC | CASSAGRVQLEEQFF
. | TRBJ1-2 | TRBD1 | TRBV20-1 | TGCAGTGCTGGACAGGGGGTCGACTATGGCTACACCTTC | CSAGQGVDYGYTF
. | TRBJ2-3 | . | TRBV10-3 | TGTGCCATCAGCCCCTGGGGGCAGGGCCTCACAGATACGCAGTATTTT | CAISPWGQGLTDTQYF
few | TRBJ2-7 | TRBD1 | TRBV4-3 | TGCGCCAGCAGCCAAGGCGGACAGGGGCCTTCCTACGAGCAGTACTTC | CASSQGGQGPSYEQYF
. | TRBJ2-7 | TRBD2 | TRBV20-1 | TGCAGTGCTGGCGGGAGCGCGCACGAGCAGTACTTC | CSAGGSAHEQYF